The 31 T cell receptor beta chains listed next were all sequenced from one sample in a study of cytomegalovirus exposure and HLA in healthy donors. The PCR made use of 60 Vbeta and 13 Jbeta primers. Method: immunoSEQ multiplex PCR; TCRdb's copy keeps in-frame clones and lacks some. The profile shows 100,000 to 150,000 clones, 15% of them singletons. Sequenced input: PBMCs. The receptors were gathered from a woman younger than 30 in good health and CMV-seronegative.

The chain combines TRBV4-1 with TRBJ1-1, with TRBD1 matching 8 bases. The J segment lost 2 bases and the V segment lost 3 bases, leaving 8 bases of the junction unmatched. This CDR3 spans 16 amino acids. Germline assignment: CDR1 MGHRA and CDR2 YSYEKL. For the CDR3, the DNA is TGCGCCAGCAGCCACGTAGGCAGGGGGCTAAACACTGAAGCTTTCTTT. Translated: CASSHVGRGLNTEAFF.

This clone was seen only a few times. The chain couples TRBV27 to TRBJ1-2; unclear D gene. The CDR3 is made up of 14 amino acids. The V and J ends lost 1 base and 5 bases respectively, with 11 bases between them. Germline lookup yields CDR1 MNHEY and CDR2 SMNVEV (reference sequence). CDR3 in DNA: TGTGCCAGCAGTTTATTGGGCCTGTTATATGGCTACACCTTC. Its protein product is CASSLLGLLYGYTF.

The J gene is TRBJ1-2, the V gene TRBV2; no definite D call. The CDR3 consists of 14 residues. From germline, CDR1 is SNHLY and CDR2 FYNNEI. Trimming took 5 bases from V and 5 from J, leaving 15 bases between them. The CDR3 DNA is TGTGCCAGCAGTAACGACGTGGGCGGGTATGGCTACACCTTC. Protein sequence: CASSNDVGGYGYTF.

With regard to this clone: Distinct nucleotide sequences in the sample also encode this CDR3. The CDR3 here is CASDESGGASTGELFF. The DNA of the CDR3 is TGTGCCAGTGATGAAAGCGGGGGGGCCAGCACCGGGGAGCTGTTTTTT. This chain uses TRBV19 with TRBJ2-2, with TRBD2 identical over 10 bases. The CDR3 loop spans 16 amino acids. V gave up 8 bases and J gave up 4 bases; unmatched junction bases: 10. Looked up from germline, CDR1 is LNHDA and CDR2 is SQIVND (reference sequence).

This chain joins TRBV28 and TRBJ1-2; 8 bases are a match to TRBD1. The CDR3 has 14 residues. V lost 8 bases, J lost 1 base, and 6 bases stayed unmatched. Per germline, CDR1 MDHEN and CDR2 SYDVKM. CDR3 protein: CASDYRGFNYGYTF. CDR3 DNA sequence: TGTGCCAGCGATTACAGGGGGTTTAACTATGGCTACACCTTC.

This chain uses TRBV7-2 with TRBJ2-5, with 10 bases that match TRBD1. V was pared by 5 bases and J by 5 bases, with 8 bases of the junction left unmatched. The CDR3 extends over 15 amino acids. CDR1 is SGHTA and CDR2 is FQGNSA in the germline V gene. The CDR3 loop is CASSAGQGMVETQYF. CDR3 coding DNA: TGTGCCAGCAGCGCGGGACAGGGGATGGTGGAGACCCAGTACTTC.

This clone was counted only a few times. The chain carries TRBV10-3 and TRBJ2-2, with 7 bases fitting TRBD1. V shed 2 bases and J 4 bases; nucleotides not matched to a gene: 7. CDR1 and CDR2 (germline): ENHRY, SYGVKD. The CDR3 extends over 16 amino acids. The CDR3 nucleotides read TGTGCCATCAGTGAGGCCCTTTCAGGGGGCACCGGGGAGCTGTTTTTT. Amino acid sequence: CAISEALSGGTGELFF.

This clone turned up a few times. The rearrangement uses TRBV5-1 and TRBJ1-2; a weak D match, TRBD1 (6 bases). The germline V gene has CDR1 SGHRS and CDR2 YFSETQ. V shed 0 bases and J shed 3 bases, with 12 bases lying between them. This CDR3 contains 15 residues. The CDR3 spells CASSLAQGPHYGYTF. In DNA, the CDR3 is TGCGCCAGCAGCTTGGCTCAGGGGCCTCACTATGGCTACACCTTC.

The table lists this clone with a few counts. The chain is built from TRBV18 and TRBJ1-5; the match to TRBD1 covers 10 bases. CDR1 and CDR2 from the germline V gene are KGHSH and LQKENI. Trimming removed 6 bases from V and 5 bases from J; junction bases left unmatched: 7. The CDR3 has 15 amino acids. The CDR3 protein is CASSPEDRGDQPQHF. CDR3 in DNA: TGTGCCAGCTCGCCAGAGGACAGGGGGGATCAGCCCCAGCATTTT.

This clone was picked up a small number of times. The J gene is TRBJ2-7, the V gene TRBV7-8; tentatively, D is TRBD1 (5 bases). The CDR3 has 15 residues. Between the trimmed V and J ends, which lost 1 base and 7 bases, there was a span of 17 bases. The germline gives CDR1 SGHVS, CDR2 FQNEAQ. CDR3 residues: CASSLVGRVGREQYF. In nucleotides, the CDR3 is TGTGCCAGCAGCTTAGTCGGCAGGGTGGGTAGGGAGCAGTACTTC.

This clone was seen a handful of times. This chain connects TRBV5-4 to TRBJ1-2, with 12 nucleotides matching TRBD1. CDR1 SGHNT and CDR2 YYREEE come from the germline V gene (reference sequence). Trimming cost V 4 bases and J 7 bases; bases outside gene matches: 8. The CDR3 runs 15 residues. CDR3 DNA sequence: TGTGCCAGCAGCATACCGGGACAGGGGGCAGGTGGCTACACCTTC. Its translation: CASSIPGQGAGGYTF.

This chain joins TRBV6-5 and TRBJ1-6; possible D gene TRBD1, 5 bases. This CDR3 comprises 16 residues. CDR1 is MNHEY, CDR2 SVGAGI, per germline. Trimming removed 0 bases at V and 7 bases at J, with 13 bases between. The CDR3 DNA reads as TGTGCCAGCAGTTACTCGGGGACCGGGGGAAATTCACCCCTCCACTTT. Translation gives CASSYSGTGGNSPLHF.

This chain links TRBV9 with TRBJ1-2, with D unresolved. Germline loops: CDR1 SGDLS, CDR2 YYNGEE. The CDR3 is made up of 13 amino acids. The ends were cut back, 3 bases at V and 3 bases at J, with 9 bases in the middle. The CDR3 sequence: CASSAQADYGYTF. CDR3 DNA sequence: TGTGCCAGCAGCGCTCAGGCTGACTATGGCTACACCTTC.

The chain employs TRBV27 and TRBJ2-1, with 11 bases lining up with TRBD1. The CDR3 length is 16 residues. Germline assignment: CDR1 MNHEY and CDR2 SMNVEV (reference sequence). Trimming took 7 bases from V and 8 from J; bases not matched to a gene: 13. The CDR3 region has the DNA TGTGCCAGCATTTACCTAAAGGGACAGGGGGTGTATGAGCAGTTCTTC. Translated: CASIYLKGQGVYEQFF.

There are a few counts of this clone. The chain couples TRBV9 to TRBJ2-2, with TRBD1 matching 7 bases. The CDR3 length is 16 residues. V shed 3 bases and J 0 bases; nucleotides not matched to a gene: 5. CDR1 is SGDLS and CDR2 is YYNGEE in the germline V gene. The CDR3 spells CASSARGQTNTGELFF. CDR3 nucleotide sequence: TGTGCCAGCAGCGCGAGGGGACAGACGAACACCGGGGAGCTGTTTTTT.

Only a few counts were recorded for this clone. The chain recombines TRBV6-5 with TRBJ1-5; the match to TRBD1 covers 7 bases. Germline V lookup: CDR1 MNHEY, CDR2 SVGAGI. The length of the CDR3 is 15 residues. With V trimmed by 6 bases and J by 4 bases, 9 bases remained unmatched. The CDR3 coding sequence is TGTGCCAGCAGCCCCGGGACAGCCCTAAATCAGCCCCAGCATTTT. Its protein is CASSPGTALNQPQHF.

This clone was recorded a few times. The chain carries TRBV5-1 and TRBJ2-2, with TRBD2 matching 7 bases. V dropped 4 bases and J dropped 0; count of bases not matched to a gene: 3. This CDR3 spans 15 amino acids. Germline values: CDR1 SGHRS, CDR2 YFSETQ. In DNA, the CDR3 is TGCGCCAGCAGCGTCAGCGGGGCGAACACCGGGGAGCTGTTTTTT. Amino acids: CASSVSGANTGELFF.

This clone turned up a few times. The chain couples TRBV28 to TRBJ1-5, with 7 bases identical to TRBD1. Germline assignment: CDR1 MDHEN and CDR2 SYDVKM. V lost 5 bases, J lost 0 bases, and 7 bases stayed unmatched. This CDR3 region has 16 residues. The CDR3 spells CASSPTTGNSNQPQHF. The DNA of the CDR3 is TGTGCCAGCAGTCCTACGACAGGGAATAGCAATCAGCCCCAGCATTTT.

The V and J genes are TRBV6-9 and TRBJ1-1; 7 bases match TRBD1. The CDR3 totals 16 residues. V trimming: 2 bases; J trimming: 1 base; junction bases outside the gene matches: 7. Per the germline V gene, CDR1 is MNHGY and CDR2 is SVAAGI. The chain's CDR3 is CASSYRTGVQNTEAFF. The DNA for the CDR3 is TGTGCCAGCAGTTATAGAACAGGGGTGCAGAACACTGAAGCTTTCTTT.

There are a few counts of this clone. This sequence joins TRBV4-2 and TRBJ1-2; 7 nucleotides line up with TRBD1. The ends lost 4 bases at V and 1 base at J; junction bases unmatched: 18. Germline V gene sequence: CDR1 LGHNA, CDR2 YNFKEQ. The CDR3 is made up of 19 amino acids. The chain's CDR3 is CASSRKGTDVWAHNYGYTF. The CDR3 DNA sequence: TGTGCCAGCAGCCGAAAAGGGACAGACGTTTGGGCCCATAACTATGGCTACACCTTC.

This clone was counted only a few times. In DNA form, the CDR3 reads TGTGCCAGCAGCTTCCGGGACAGGGCTAAGGGCTACACCTTC. Encoded protein: CASSFRDRAKGYTF. The chain employs TRBV5-4 and TRBJ1-2, with TRBD1 identical over 9 bases. Germline trimming cut 2 bases from V and 8 bases from J; bases unmatched to any gene: 7. The germline V gene encodes CDR1 SGHNT and CDR2 YYREEE (reference sequence). The length of the CDR3 is 14 residues.

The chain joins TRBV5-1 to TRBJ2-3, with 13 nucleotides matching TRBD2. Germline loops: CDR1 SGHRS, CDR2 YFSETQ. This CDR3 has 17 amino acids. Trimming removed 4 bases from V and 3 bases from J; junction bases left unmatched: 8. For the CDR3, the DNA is TGCGCCAGCAGCAAACCGAGGACTAGCGGGGGAACAGATACGCAGTATTTT. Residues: CASSKPRTSGGTDTQYF.

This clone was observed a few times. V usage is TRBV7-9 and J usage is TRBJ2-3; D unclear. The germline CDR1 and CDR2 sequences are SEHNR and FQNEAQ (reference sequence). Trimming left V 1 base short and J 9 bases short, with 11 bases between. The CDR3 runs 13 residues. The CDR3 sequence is CASSLEAARTQYF. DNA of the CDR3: TGTGCCAGCAGCTTAGAGGCGGCGCGGACGCAGTATTTT.

As DNA, the CDR3 is TGTGCCAGCAGTGCCCCCCCGGGTAACTATGGCTACACCTTC. This codes for CASSAPPGNYGYTF. The chain couples TRBV28 to TRBJ1-2; D remains unclear. The germline V gene has CDR1 MDHEN and CDR2 SYDVKM. Between the trimmed V and J ends, which lost 5 bases and 1 base, there was a span of 11 bases. There are 14 residues in the CDR3.

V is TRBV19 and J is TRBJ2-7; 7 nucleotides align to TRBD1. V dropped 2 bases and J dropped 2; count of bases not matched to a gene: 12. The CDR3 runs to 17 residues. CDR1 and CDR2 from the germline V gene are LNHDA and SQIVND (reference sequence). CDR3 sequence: CASSIPPWQGVPYEQYF. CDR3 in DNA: TGTGCCAGTAGTATACCCCCATGGCAGGGGGTACCCTACGAGCAGTACTTC.

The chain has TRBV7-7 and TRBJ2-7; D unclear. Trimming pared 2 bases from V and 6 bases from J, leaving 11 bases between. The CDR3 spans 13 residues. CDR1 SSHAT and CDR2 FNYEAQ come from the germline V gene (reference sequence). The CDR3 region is CASSLLSDGEQYF. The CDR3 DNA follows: TGTGCCAGCAGCTTACTCAGCGATGGCGAGCAGTACTTC.

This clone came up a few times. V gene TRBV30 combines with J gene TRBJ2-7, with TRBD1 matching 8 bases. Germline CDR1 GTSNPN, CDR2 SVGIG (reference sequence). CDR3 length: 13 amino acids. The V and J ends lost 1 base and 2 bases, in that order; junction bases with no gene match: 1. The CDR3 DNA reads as TGTGCCTGGAGTGAGACAGGGGCCTACGAGCAGTACTTC. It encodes CAWSETGAYEQYF.

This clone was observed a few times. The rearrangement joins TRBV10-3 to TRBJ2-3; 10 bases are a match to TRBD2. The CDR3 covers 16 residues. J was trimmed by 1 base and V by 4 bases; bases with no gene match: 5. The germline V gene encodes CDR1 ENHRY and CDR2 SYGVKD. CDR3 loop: CAISAASGGRTDTQYF. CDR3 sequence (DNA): TGTGCCATCAGTGCGGCTAGCGGGGGACGCACAGATACGCAGTATTTT.

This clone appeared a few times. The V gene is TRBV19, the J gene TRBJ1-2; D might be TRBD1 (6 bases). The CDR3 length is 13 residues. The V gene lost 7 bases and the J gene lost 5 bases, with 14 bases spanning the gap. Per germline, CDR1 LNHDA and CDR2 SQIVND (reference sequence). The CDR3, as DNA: TGTGCCAGTACAAGGGGGTCAAGATATGGCTACACCTTC. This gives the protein CASTRGSRYGYTF.

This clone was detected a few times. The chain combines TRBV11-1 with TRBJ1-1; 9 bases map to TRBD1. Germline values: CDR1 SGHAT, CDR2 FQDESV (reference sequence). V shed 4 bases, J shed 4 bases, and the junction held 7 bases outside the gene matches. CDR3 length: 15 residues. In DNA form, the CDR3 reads TGTGCCAGCAGCTCAAGCATGGACAGGGGCACTGAAGCTTTCTTT. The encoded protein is CASSSSMDRGTEAFF.

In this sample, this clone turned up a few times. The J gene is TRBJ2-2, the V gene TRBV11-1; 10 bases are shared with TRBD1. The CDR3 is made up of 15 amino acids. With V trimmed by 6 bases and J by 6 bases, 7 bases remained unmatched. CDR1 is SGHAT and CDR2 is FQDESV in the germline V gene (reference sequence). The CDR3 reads CASSSEGTGAGELFF. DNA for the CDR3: TGTGCCAGCAGTAGCGAAGGGACAGGGGCCGGGGAGCTGTTTTTT.